Listed here is a single TCR beta chain. Antigen specificity is unknown. CDR1 and CDR2 (germline): SGHNT, YENEEA. Trimming shortened V by 1 base and J by 8 bases, and 11 bases separated the two germline ends. This CDR3 is 13 amino acids long. The sample is drawn from a study of cytomegalovirus exposure and HLA in healthy donors. Study-wide results and limits: The Asian-associated ancestry cluster reportedly had fewer N-insertions than the approximately 700-donor mean in a later analysis.

The PCR used 60 Vbeta and 13 Jbeta primers. Produced via immunoSEQ multiplex PCR; TCRdb's table is partial and in-frame only. The table shows approximately 210,000 clones, with about four fifths occurring only once. The chain is built from TRBV11-3 and TRBJ1-2; no reliable D call. What was sequenced was PBMCs. The TCR sequence derives from a woman aged 40-49 years in good health and CMV-seronegative. CDR3 nucleotide sequence: TGTGCCAGCAGCTTAGGCGGGAACCGGGGCTACACCTTC. Protein product: CASSLGGNRGYTF. Variable domain in full (rest from reference TRBV11-3 and TRBJ1-2): EAGVVQSPRYKIIEKKQPVAFWCNPISGHNTLYWYLQNLGQGPELLIRYENEEAVDDSQLPKDRFSAERLKGVDSTLKIQPAELGDSAVYLCASSLGGNRGYTFGSGTRLTVV.